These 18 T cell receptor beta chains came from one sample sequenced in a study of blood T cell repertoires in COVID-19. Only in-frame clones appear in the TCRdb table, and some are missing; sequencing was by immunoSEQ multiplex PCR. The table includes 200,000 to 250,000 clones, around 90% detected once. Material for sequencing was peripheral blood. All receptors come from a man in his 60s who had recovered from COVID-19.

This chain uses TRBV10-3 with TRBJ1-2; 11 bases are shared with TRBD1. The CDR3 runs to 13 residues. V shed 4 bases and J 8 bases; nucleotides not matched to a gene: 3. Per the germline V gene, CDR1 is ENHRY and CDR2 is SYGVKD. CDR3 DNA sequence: TGTGCCATCAGTGGGACAGGGGGCAGAGGCTACACCTTC. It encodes CAISGTGGRGYTF.

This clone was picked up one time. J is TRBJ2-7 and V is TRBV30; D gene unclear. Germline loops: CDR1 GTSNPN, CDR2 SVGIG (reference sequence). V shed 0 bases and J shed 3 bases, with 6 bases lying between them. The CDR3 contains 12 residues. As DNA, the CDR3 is TGTGCCTGGAGTGTTTACTACTACGAGCAGTACTTC. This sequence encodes CAWSVYYYEQYF. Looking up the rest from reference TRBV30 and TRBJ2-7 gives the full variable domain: SQTIHQWPATLVQPVGSPLSLECTVEGTSNPNLYWYRQAAGRGLQLLFYSVGIGQISSEVPQNLSASRPQDRQFILSSKKLLLSDSGFYLCAWSVYYYEQYFGPGTRLTVT.

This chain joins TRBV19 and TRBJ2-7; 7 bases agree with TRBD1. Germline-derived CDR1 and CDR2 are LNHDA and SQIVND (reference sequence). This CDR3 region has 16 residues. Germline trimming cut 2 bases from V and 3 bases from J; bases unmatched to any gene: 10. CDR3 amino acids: CASSIRQGPRVYEQYF. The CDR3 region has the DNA TGTGCCAGTAGTATACGACAGGGTCCACGGGTCTACGAGCAGTACTTC.

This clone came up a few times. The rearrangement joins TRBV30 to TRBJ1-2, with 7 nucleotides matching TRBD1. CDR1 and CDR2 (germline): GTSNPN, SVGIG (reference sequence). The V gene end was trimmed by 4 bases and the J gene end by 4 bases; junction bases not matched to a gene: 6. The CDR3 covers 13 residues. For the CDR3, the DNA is TGTGCCTGGATGGCAGGGGGGACCTATGGCTACACCTTC. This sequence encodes CAWMAGGTYGYTF.

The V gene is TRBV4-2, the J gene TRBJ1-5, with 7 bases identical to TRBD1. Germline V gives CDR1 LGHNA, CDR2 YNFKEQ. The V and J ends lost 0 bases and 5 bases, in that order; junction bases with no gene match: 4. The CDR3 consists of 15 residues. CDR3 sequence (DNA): TGTGCCAGCAGCCAAGATCGGGGACAGTATCAGCCCCAGCATTTT. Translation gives CASSQDRGQYQPQHF.

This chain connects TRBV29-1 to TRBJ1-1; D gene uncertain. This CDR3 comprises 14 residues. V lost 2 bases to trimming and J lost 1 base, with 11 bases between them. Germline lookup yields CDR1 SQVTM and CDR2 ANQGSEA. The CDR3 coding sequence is TGCAGCGTTGAAAGGCGGATTTCGAACACTGAAGCTTTCTTT. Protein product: CSVERRISNTEAFF.

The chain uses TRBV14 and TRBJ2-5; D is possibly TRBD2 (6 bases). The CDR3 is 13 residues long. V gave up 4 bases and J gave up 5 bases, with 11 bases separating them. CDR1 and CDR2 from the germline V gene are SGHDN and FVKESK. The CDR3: CASSPGLMETQYF. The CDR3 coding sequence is TGTGCCAGCAGCCCGGGACTGATGGAGACCCAGTACTTC.

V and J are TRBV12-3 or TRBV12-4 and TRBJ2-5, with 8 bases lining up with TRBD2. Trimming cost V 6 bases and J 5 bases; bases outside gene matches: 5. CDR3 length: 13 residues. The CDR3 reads CASRTGLVETQYF. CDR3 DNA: TGTGCCAGCAGAACGGGACTAGTGGAGACCCAGTACTTC.

This CDR3 reads CASSTDGSSYEQYF. The CDR3 DNA is TGCGCCAGCAGCACGGACGGGAGCTCCTACGAGCAGTACTTC. The chain recombines TRBV5-1 with TRBJ2-7; TRBD2 might be the D (6 bases). V was clipped by 4 bases and J by 0 bases, with 11 bases between them. The CDR3 spans 14 residues. Per germline, CDR1 SGHRS and CDR2 YFSETQ. The whole variable domain, filled in from reference TRBV5-1 and TRBJ2-7, reads KAGVTQTPRYLIKTRGQQVTLSCSPISGHRSVSWYQQTPGQGLQFLFEYFSETQRNKGNFPGRFSGRQFSNSRSEMNVSTLELGDSALYLCASSTDGSSYEQYFGPGTRLTVT.

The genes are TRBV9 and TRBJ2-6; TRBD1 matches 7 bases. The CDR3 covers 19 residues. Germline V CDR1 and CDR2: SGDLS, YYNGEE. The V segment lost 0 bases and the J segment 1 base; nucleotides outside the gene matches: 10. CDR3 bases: TGTGCCAGCAGCGTAGCGTGGGGCAGGGGGAGATCTGGGGCCAACGTCCTGACTTTC. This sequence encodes CASSVAWGRGRSGANVLTF.

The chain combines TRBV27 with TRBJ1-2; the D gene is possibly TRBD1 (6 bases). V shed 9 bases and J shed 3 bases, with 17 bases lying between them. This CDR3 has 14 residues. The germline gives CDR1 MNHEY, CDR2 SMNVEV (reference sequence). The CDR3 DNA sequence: TGTGCCAGAACAAGAGGGGGTTTTTACTATGGCTACACCTTC. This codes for CARTRGGFYYGYTF.

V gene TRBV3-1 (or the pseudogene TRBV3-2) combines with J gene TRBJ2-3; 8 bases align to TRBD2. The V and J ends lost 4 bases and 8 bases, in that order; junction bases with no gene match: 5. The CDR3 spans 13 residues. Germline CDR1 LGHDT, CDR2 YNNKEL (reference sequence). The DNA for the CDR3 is TGTGCCAGCAGCCTAATTAGCGGGGTTACGCAGTATTTT. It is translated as CASSLISGVTQYF.

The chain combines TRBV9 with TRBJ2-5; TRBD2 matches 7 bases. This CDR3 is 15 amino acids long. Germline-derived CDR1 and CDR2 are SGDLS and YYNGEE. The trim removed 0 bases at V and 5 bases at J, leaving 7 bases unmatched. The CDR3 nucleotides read TGTGCCAGCAGCGTAGCGGGAGGTGAAGTGGAGACCCAGTACTTC. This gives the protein CASSVAGGEVETQYF.

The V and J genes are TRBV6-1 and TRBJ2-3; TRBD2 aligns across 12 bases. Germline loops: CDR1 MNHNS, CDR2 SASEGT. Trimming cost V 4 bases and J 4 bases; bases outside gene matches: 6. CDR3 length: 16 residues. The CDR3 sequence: CASSAFTSGGPDTQYF. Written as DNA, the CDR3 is TGTGCCAGCAGTGCGTTCACTAGCGGGGGGCCAGATACGCAGTATTTT.

The CDR3 DNA reads TGTGCCAGTAGTACCGCCGGGACAGGGTCGTATTCACCCCTCCACTTT. It translates to CASSTAGTGSYSPLHF. The genes are TRBV19 and TRBJ1-6, with 9 nucleotides matching TRBD1. CDR3 length equals 16 residues. V lost 4 bases, J lost 8 bases, and 9 bases stayed unmatched. Germline assignment: CDR1 LNHDA and CDR2 SQIVND (reference sequence).

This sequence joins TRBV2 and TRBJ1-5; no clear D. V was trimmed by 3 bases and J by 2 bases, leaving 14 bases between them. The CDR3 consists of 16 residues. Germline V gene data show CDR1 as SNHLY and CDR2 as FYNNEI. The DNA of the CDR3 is TGTGCCAGCAGTGAGAGGGAGCCTCGGGGCAATCAGCCCCAGCATTTT. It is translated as CASSEREPRGNQPQHF.

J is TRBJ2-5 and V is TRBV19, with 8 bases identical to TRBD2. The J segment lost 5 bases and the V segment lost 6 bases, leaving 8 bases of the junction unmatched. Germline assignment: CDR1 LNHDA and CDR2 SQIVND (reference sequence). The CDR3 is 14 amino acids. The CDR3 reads CASRTGGAKETQYF. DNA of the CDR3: TGTGCCAGTAGGACGGGGGGGGCCAAGGAGACCCAGTACTTC.

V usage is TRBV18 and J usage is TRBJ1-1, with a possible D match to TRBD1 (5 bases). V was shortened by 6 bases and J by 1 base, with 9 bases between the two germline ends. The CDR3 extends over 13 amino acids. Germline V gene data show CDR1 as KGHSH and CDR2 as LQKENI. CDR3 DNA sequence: TGTGCCAGCTCTCAGGACAAGAACACTGAAGCTTTCTTT. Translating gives CASSQDKNTEAFF.